This T cell receptor beta chain derives from a study of blood T cell repertoires in COVID-19. The CDR3 consists of 13 residues. Germline CDR1 and CDR2: SGDLS and YYNGEE. Trimming shortened V by 4 bases and J by 5 bases, and 12 bases separated the two germline ends. Produced via immunoSEQ multiplex PCR; TCRdb's table is partial and in-frame only. This table holds over 150,000 clones, approximately 79% found once. The source is a man aged 45-60 years who had recovered from COVID-19. The specimen was PBMCs or T cells enriched from blood (not recorded which). The chain uses TRBV9 and TRBJ1-1; D ambiguous. The CDR3 reads CASSLRDATEAFF. Written as DNA, the CDR3 is TGTGCCAGCAGCCTCCGTGATGCGACTGAAGCTTTCTTT.